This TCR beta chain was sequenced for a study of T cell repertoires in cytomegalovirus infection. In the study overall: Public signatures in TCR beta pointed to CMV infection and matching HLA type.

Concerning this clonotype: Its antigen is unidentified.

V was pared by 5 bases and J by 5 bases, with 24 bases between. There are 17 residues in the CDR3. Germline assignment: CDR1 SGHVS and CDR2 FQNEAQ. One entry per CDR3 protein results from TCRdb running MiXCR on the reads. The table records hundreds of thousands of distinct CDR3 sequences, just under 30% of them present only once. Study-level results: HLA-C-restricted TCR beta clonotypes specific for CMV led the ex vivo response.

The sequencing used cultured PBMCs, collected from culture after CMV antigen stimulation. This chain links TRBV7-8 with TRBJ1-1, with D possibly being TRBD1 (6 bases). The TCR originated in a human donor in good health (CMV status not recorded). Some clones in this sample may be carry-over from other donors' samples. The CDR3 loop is CASSPSLGEGVRTEAFF. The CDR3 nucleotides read TGTGCCAGCAGCCCCTCTTTGGGGGAGGGGGTGAGGACTGAAGCTTTCTTT.